Each of the 29 T cell receptor beta chains below was sequenced from the same sample in a study of shared clonotypes between healthy human individuals. TCRdb's copy holds only in-frame clones and misses some; the assay was immunoSEQ multiplex PCR. The sample contains a few million clones, approximately 92% of which appear only once. Sequences were obtained from naive CD4+ T cells sorted from blood. Subset specified: CD45RA+ positively selected. These receptors all come from a man aged 18 to 30 in good health.

The chain uses TRBV9 and TRBJ1-1; D possibly corresponds to TRBD1 (5 bases). This CDR3 comprises 15 residues. Germline values: CDR1 SGDLS, CDR2 YYNGEE. V was cut by 0 bases and J by 5 bases, with 14 bases left in between. The CDR3 sequence is CASSVGTGPGTEAFF. CDR3 DNA: TGTGCCAGCAGCGTAGGTACAGGTCCAGGGACTGAAGCTTTCTTT.

This chain connects TRBV30 to TRBJ1-4; 7 positions agree with TRBD1. This CDR3 has 14 residues. V gave up 4 bases and J gave up 8 bases; unmatched junction bases: 10. Germline-derived CDR1 and CDR2 are GTSNPN and SVGIG (reference sequence). The CDR3 bases are TGTGCCTGGACCCGACAGGGAGGGGGGGAAAAACTGTTTTTT. Translation: CAWTRQGGGEKLFF.

The gene calls are TRBV7-6 and TRBJ1-5; D remains ambiguous. Germline-derived CDR1 and CDR2 are SGHVS and FNYEAQ. The CDR3 is 16 amino acids. With 5 bases removed from V and 0 bases from J, the gap between germline ends came to 14 bases. CDR3 DNA: TGTGCCAGCAGCCGGGCAGAAGTAAATAGCAATCAGCCCCAGCATTTT. Protein: CASSRAEVNSNQPQHF.

The genes are TRBV20-1 and TRBJ1-6; D not resolved. The CDR3 runs to 11 residues. The V gene's germline CDR1 is DFQATT and CDR2 SNEGSKA (reference sequence). The V gene lost 6 bases and the J gene lost 13 bases, with 13 bases spanning the gap. The CDR3 nucleotides are TGCAGTGCCGCCGACGTTACCCCCCTCCACTTT. Translated: CSAADVTPLHF.

This chain connects TRBV5-1 to TRBJ2-5, with D perhaps matching TRBD1 (7 bases). The ends were cut back, 4 bases at V and 5 bases at J, with 15 bases in the middle. This CDR3 region has 14 residues. CDR1 SGHRS and CDR2 YFSETQ come from the germline V gene. The CDR3 DNA follows: TGCGCCAGCAGCCGGATGACAGGGAGGGAGACCCAGTACTTC. Its protein product is CASSRMTGRETQYF.

The CDR3 sequence: CASSPGWLNPPRYNEQFF. The CDR3 region has the DNA TGTGCCAGCTCACCTGGGTGGCTCAACCCACCTCGGTACAATGAGCAGTTCTTC. The chain has TRBV18 and TRBJ2-1; D remains ambiguous. The CDR3 is 18 residues long. V was clipped by 3 bases and J by 4 bases, with 22 bases between them. Germline CDR1 reads KGHSH; CDR2 reads LQKENI.

This clone has a handful of counts. V and J are TRBV30 and TRBJ1-2; weak D call: TRBD1 (6 bases). CDR1 is GTSNPN and CDR2 is SVGIG in the germline V gene (reference sequence). Trimming took 0 bases from V and 9 from J, leaving 8 bases between them. The length of the CDR3 is 11 residues. The CDR3 nucleotides are TGTGCCTGGAGTGTAGGGGGGCGCTACACCTTC. This encodes CAWSVGGRYTF.

The chain recombines TRBV6-1 with TRBJ1-2; 9 bases line up with TRBD1. V shed 5 bases and J 8 bases; nucleotides not matched to a gene: 12. The germline CDR1 and CDR2 sequences are MNHNS and SASEGT. The CDR3 length is 15 residues. DNA for the CDR3: TGTGCCAGCAGTCCTCCCGGGACAGGGAATGGCGGCTACACCTTC. Encoded protein: CASSPPGTGNGGYTF.

This clone was detected only once. The V gene is TRBV10-3, the J gene TRBJ1-1; D call uncertain. Germline loops: CDR1 ENHRY, CDR2 SYGVKD. Trimming shortened V by 0 bases and J by 0 bases, and 5 bases separated the two germline ends. This CDR3 has 14 residues. The CDR3 nucleotides are TGTGCCATCAGTGAGTCGTGGTTGAACACTGAAGCTTTCTTT. Translation gives CAISESWLNTEAFF.

The chain joins TRBV6-1 to TRBJ1-4; 9 bases match TRBD1. Per the germline V gene, CDR1 is MNHNS and CDR2 is SASEGT. Unmatched junction bases numbered 10, after V lost 4 bases and J lost 7 bases. The CDR3 contains 16 residues. CDR3 amino acids: CASSARDRVLGEKLFF. The DNA of the CDR3 is TGTGCCAGCAGTGCCCGGGACAGGGTCCTAGGTGAAAAACTGTTTTTT.

The V gene is TRBV29-1, the J gene TRBJ2-5; 7 bases agree with TRBD2. CDR3 length: 13 residues. V gave up 6 bases and J gave up 2 bases; unmatched junction bases: 6. From germline, CDR1 is SQVTM and CDR2 ANQGSEA. CDR3 bases: TGCAGCGTCGCCGTTAGCGGGCAAGAGACCCAGTACTTC. Its protein is CSVAVSGQETQYF.

This rearrangement joins TRBV11-2 to TRBJ2-5; D is perhaps TRBD2 (5 bases). Per germline, CDR1 SGHAT and CDR2 FQNNGV. The V end lost 4 bases, the J end lost 5 bases, and 20 bases lay between the germline ends. This CDR3 is 16 amino acids long. Here the CDR3 reads CASSSRHPLRGETQYF. CDR3 coding DNA: TGTGCCAGCAGCTCCCGACACCCCCTCCGAGGGGAGACCCAGTACTTC.

V usage is TRBV27 and J usage is TRBJ1-1, with D perhaps TRBD1 (5 bases). CDR3 length equals 16 residues. Deletions cut 3 bases from V and 1 base from J, with 15 bases between. Germline V gene data show CDR1 as MNHEY and CDR2 as SMNVEV (reference sequence). In nucleotides, the CDR3 is TGTGCCAGCAGTTTTGGGACGTACAATAGGAACACTGAAGCTTTCTTT. It specifies CASSFGTYNRNTEAFF.

The J gene is TRBJ2-7, the V gene TRBV6-5; 10 nucleotides line up with TRBD2. Germline loops: CDR1 MNHEY, CDR2 SVGAGI. Unmatched junction bases numbered 8, after V lost 6 bases and J lost 3 bases. The CDR3 spans 15 residues. The CDR3, as DNA: TGTGCCAGCAGCAGAGGGGCTAGCGGGGGCTACGAGCAGTACTTC. It yields the protein CASSRGASGGYEQYF.

In its sample, this clone was seen a few times. The V call is TRBV7-3, the J call TRBJ1-2; TRBD1 aligns across 7 bases. CDR1 is SGHTA, CDR2 FQGTGA, per germline. V lost 8 bases and J lost 5; bases outside the gene matches: 14. The length of the CDR3 is 15 residues. DNA for the CDR3: TGTGCCAGCCGAATCCTCGGCCAGGGGGTTTATGGCTACACCTTC. Amino acid sequence: CASRILGQGVYGYTF.

This clone was observed a single time. This chain connects TRBV10-1 to TRBJ2-2; D may be TRBD2 (5 bases). Trimming took 6 bases from V and 3 from J, leaving 8 bases between them. Germline V gives CDR1 WNHNN, CDR2 SYGVQD (reference sequence). The CDR3 consists of 13 residues. CDR3 nucleotides: TGCGCCAGCAGAAAGGAGGACACCGGGGAGCTGTTTTTT. Its protein is CASRKEDTGELFF.

This clone was picked up one time. This sample includes further DNA sequences coding for the same CDR3. This chain uses TRBV6-5 with TRBJ2-3; D call uncertain. V dropped 4 bases and J dropped 4 bases, with 6 bases sitting between them. The CDR3 runs to 12 residues. Germline lookup yields CDR1 MNHEY and CDR2 SVGAGI. The DNA of the CDR3 is TGTGCCAGCAGTTCCGGTGCAGATACGCAGTATTTT. It encodes CASSSGADTQYF.

This chain connects TRBV28 to TRBJ2-2, with a possible D match to TRBD1 (5 bases). The CDR3 consists of 15 residues. Germline V gene sequence: CDR1 MDHEN, CDR2 SYDVKM. Trimming stripped 6 bases from V and 1 base from J, with 12 bases between. For the CDR3, the DNA is TGTGCCAGCAGGCCAACAGGAAAGAACACCGGGGAGCTGTTTTTT. Translation: CASRPTGKNTGELFF.

J is TRBJ2-1 and V is TRBV11-2; D not resolved. The CDR3 length is 15 residues. The germline CDR1 and CDR2 sequences are SGHAT and FQNNGV. Trimming stripped 1 base from V and 6 bases from J, with 13 bases between. CDR3 sequence (DNA): TGTGCCAGCAGCTTAGTAAGGCGGCGAGGCAATGAGCAGTTCTTC. The encoded protein is CASSLVRRRGNEQFF.

The V gene is TRBV7-3, the J gene TRBJ2-3; TRBD1 matches at 9 bases. The CDR3 runs to 19 residues. Trimming at V came to 2 bases and at J to 0 bases, leaving 12 bases not matched to a gene. Per the germline V gene, CDR1 is SGHTA and CDR2 is FQGTGA. The CDR3 region has the DNA TGTGCCAGCAGCTTATGGGGCCAGAGGGACAGGGCTAGCACAGATACGCAGTATTTT. Protein sequence: CASSLWGQRDRASTDTQYF.

This clone was detected only a few times. The V and J genes are TRBV7-9 and TRBJ1-2; no clear D. The CDR3 contains 12 residues. Trimming left V 0 bases short and J 7 bases short, with 6 bases between. Germline CDR1 and CDR2: SEHNR and FQNEAQ (reference sequence). The CDR3 DNA sequence: TGTGCCAGCAGCTTAGCCGGGTTTGGCTACACCTTC. Protein product: CASSLAGFGYTF.

The chain combines TRBV7-9 with TRBJ2-5; 7 nucleotides align to TRBD1. This CDR3 is 15 amino acids long. V gave up 2 bases and J gave up 5 bases; unmatched junction bases: 8. Germline CDR1 reads SEHNR; CDR2 reads FQNEAQ (reference sequence). As DNA, the CDR3 is TGTGCCAGCAGCTTACAGGGGGTAAAAGCTGAGACCCAGTACTTC. Translated, it gives CASSLQGVKAETQYF. Supplemented by reference TRBV7-9 and TRBJ2-5, the full variable domain reads DTGVSQNPRHKITKRGQNVTFRCDPISEHNRLYWYRQTLGQGPEFLTYFQNEAQLEKSRLLSDRFSAERPKGSFSTLEIQRTEQGDSAMYLCASSLQGVKAETQYFGPGTRLLVL.

The chain has TRBV7-9 and TRBJ2-3; 7 bases fit TRBD2. The ends lost 1 base at V and 4 bases at J; junction bases unmatched: 8. Germline CDR1 reads SEHNR; CDR2 reads FQNEAQ (reference sequence). The CDR3 sequence is 16 residues long. CDR3 DNA sequence: TGTGCCAGCAGCTTAGGTCTCGCGGGAGCCTCAGATACGCAGTATTTT. Amino acid sequence: CASSLGLAGASDTQYF.

This clone was recorded once. V usage is TRBV28 and J usage is TRBJ1-4; D gene uncertain. The V end was cut by 3 bases, the J end by 6 bases, with 8 bases between. The CDR3 spans 13 residues. Germline values: CDR1 MDHEN, CDR2 SYDVKM. The DNA for the CDR3 is TGTGCCAGCAGTTTCGGGAGGGATGAAAAACTGTTTTTT. It encodes CASSFGRDEKLFF. Looking up the rest from reference TRBV28 and TRBJ1-4 gives the full variable domain: DVKVTQSSRYLVKRTGEKVFLECVQDMDHENMFWYRQDPGLGLRLIYFSYDVKMKEKGDIPEGYSVSREKKERFSLILESASTNQTSMYLCASSFGRDEKLFFGSGTQLSVL.

The table lists this clone with a few counts. This specimen includes other DNA sequences encoding the same CDR3. The V call is TRBV6-6, the J call TRBJ1-5; D remains unclear. This CDR3 has 13 residues. Per germline, CDR1 MNHNY and CDR2 SVGAGI (reference sequence). The germline V and J ends were trimmed by 6 bases and 0 bases, with 6 bases remaining between them. The CDR3 reads CASSRGSNQPQHF. CDR3 in DNA: TGTGCCAGCAGCCGAGGTAGCAATCAGCCCCAGCATTTT.

CDR3 protein: CASSPSDTLLYGYTF. The CDR3 DNA reads TGTGCCAGCAGTCCTTCTGACACTTTGCTCTATGGCTACACCTTC. The chain links TRBV6-5 to TRBJ1-2; no reliable D call. This CDR3 comprises 15 residues. The V end was cut by 5 bases, the J end by 4 bases, with 17 bases between. CDR1 and CDR2 (germline): MNHEY, SVGAGI.

This clone was observed a handful of times. Other DNA sequences from this sample encode an identical CDR3 as well. The rearrangement links TRBV5-1 to TRBJ2-7; 7 bases line up with TRBD1. The length of the CDR3 is 14 residues. The V gene's germline CDR1 is SGHRS and CDR2 YFSETQ. With V trimmed by 2 bases and J by 2 bases, 4 bases remained unmatched. The CDR3 region has the DNA TGCGCCAGCAGCTTACAGGGGCTGACCTACGAGCAGTACTTC. It yields the protein CASSLQGLTYEQYF.

J is TRBJ2-3 and V is TRBV7-2; 11 nucleotides align to TRBD2. This CDR3 spans 14 amino acids. The V and J ends lost 6 bases and 4 bases, in that order; junction bases with no gene match: 3. Germline V gene data show CDR1 as SGHTA and CDR2 as FQGNSA. CDR3 DNA: TGTGCCAGCAGTCGACTAGCGGGGTCAGATACGCAGTATTTT. Translating it yields CASSRLAGSDTQYF.

CDR3 protein: CAISETNNEKLFF. CDR3 in DNA: TGTGCCATCAGTGAGACGAATAATGAAAAACTGTTTTTT. The chain recombines TRBV10-3 with TRBJ1-4; D unresolved. Germline lookup yields CDR1 ENHRY and CDR2 SYGVKD. CDR3 length: 13 amino acids. Trimming removed 2 bases from V and 4 bases from J, with 5 bases in between.